This T cell receptor (beta chain) was retrieved from a study of CD8+CD57+ T cells in acquired aplastic anemia. V was cut by 0 bases and J by 1 base, with 4 bases left in between. The CDR3 length is 13 residues. CDR1 and CDR2 (germline): GTSNPN, SVGIG (reference sequence). Using genomic DNA as the template, TCR beta VDJ and CDR3 profiling was carried out. TCRdb passed the reads through MiXCR, listing each CDR3 protein once. The sample has about half a million distinct CDR3 sequences; over 25% are singletons. Patients included in sequencing had previously demonstrated CD8+CD57+ cell expansion by flow cytometry.

The J gene is TRBJ1-5, the V gene TRBV30; D not resolved. Sequencing was performed on sorted CD4+, CD8+, or CD8+CD57+ T cells (not recorded which) from PBMCs. This receptor was obtained from a human donor with aplastic anemia. In nucleotides, the CDR3 is TGTGCCTGGAGTGTAGGAAGCAATCAGCCCCAGCATTTT. It yields the protein CAWSVGSNQPQHF.